The 28 T cell receptor beta chains presented below share a single source sample, sequenced in a study of cytomegalovirus exposure and HLA in healthy donors. TCRdb's copy holds only in-frame clones and misses some; the assay was immunoSEQ multiplex PCR. The sample carries 100,000 or so clones, approximately 90% recorded once. Sequencing used PBMCs. The receptors come from a woman between 18 and 29 years old in good health and CMV-seropositive.

The chain recombines TRBV5-1 with TRBJ2-5; 11 bases align to TRBD2. Trimming removed 0 bases from V and 3 bases from J; junction bases left unmatched: 7. Germline V lookup: CDR1 SGHRS, CDR2 YFSETQ. The CDR3 runs to 17 residues. The CDR3 protein is CASSLGLAGGGEETQYF. The CDR3 DNA follows: TGCGCCAGCAGCTTGGGTCTAGCGGGAGGAGGGGAAGAGACCCAGTACTTC.

The chain couples TRBV28 to TRBJ1-6, with TRBD1 identical over 12 bases. Germline values: CDR1 MDHEN, CDR2 SYDVKM. Unmatched junction bases numbered 8, after V lost 7 bases and J lost 1 base. The CDR3 is 18 amino acids. CDR3 nucleotide sequence: TGTGCCAGCACCCAAGGGACAGGGGGCCTGTCCTATAATTCACCCCTCCACTTT. Its protein product is CASTQGTGGLSYNSPLHF.

V and J are TRBV5-1 and TRBJ2-2; TRBD1 aligns across 9 bases. Germline V gene sequence: CDR1 SGHRS, CDR2 YFSETQ. The CDR3 runs 14 residues. V was pared by 7 bases and J by 4 bases, with 5 bases of the junction left unmatched. CDR3 sequence reads: CASGRDRATGELFF. CDR3 in DNA: TGCGCCAGCGGGAGGGACAGGGCCACCGGGGAGCTGTTTTTT. Complete variable domain (other parts from reference TRBV5-1 and TRBJ2-2): KAGVTQTPRYLIKTRGQQVTLSCSPISGHRSVSWYQQTPGQGLQFLFEYFSETQRNKGNFPGRFSGRQFSNSRSEMNVSTLELGDSALYLCASGRDRATGELFFGEGSRLTVL.

The chain has TRBV10-3 and TRBJ1-6; possibly TRBD1 for D (6 bases). Germline-derived CDR1 and CDR2 are ENHRY and SYGVKD. The length of the CDR3 is 13 residues. V lost 3 bases and J lost 6, with 6 bases in between. CDR3 nucleotide sequence: TGTGCCATCAGTGACAGGGGTAATTCACCCCTCCACTTT. Translated: CAISDRGNSPLHF.

The chain joins TRBV20-1 to TRBJ1-1; no firm D call. The ends were cut back, 0 bases at V and 10 bases at J, with 9 bases in the middle. Germline CDR1 DFQATT, CDR2 SNEGSKA (reference sequence). The CDR3 contains 11 residues. The CDR3 protein is CSARDLEGAFF. CDR3 coding DNA: TGCAGTGCTAGAGATCTAGAGGGAGCTTTCTTT.

The J gene is TRBJ2-7, the V gene TRBV7-9; D perhaps matches TRBD2 (6 bases). Germline V CDR1 and CDR2: SEHNR, FQNEAQ (reference sequence). The CDR3 totals 14 residues. V lost 6 bases and J lost 0, with 12 bases in between. The CDR3 nucleotides are TGTGCCAGCAGACCCAGCGGGTTCTCCTACGAGCAGTACTTC. Its translation: CASRPSGFSYEQYF.

V and J are TRBV10-2 and TRBJ2-1, with D tentatively TRBD2 (5 bases). Germline V gene sequence: CDR1 WSHSY, CDR2 SAAADI. The ends were cut back, 2 bases at V and 3 bases at J, with 8 bases in the middle. CDR3 length: 14 residues. The CDR3 region has the DNA TGCGCCAGCAGTGAGAATCGGGACTACAATGAGCAGTTCTTC. Translation: CASSENRDYNEQFF.

CDR3: CASSDQVNTEAFF. The CDR3 DNA is TGTGCCAGCAGCGACCAGGTGAACACTGAAGCTTTCTTT. This rearrangement joins TRBV5-4 to TRBJ1-1; D gene uncertain. The germline V gene encodes CDR1 SGHNT and CDR2 YYREEE (reference sequence). The CDR3 has 13 amino acids. V was pared by 4 bases and J by 0 bases, with 7 bases between.

This chain connects TRBV28 to TRBJ2-7; unclear D gene. This CDR3 region has 11 residues. Between the trimmed V and J ends, which lost 10 bases and 4 bases, there was a span of 11 bases. Per germline, CDR1 MDHEN and CDR2 SYDVKM. CDR3 bases: TGTGCCACGCACTCTGGTTACGAGCAGTACTTC. Translation gives CATHSGYEQYF.

The chain employs TRBV6-5 and TRBJ1-6, with no clear D. Trimming cost V 6 bases and J 2 bases, with 8 bases left between them. Per germline, CDR1 MNHEY and CDR2 SVGAGI. The CDR3 has 14 amino acids. For the CDR3, the DNA is TGTGCCAGCAGACGGGAACCCTATAATTCACCCCTCCACTTT. It is translated as CASRREPYNSPLHF.

The gene calls are TRBV30 and TRBJ2-3; possible D gene TRBD1, 6 bases. Trimming stripped 7 bases from V and 2 bases from J, with 16 bases between. The CDR3 sequence is 14 residues long. Per the germline V gene, CDR1 is GTSNPN and CDR2 is SVGIG (reference sequence). For the CDR3, the DNA is TGTGCCTACGAAAGAGGGGGAGACACAGATACGCAGTATTTT. Protein: CAYERGGDTDTQYF.

The V and J genes are TRBV19 and TRBJ2-5, with D maybe TRBD2 (5 bases). The CDR3 runs 12 residues. The germline CDR1 and CDR2 sequences are LNHDA and SQIVND (reference sequence). V lost 8 bases and J lost 5, with 12 bases in between. CDR3 protein: CASAGLGETQYF. CDR3 DNA sequence: TGTGCCAGTGCGGGCTTAGGGGAGACCCAGTACTTC.

In this sample, this clone turned up a few times. J is TRBJ2-2 and V is TRBV2; no firm D call. Trimming left V 5 bases short and J 5 bases short, with 3 bases between. Germline-derived CDR1 and CDR2 are SNHLY and FYNNEI. There are 11 residues in the CDR3. Here the CDR3 reads CASSQTGELFF. The CDR3 DNA sequence: TGTGCCAGCAGTCAGACCGGGGAGCTGTTTTTT. The whole variable domain, remainder taken from reference TRBV2 and TRBJ2-2, is EPEVTQTPSHQVTQMGQEVILRCVPISNHLYFYWYRQILGQKVEFLVSFYNNEISEKSEIFDDQFSVERPDGSNFTLKIRSTKLEDSAMYFCASSQTGELFFGEGSRLTVL.

V usage is TRBV11-2 and J usage is TRBJ1-5; D is perhaps TRBD1 (5 bases). V lost 1 base and J 2 bases, leaving 9 bases between the germline ends. This CDR3 is 15 amino acids long. Germline CDR1 reads SGHAT; CDR2 reads FQNNGV. CDR3 in amino acids: CASSLGGGRNQPQHF. The CDR3 coding sequence is TGTGCCAGCAGCTTAGGGGGCGGTCGCAATCAGCCCCAGCATTTT. Full variable domain (remainder filled in from reference TRBV11-2 and TRBJ1-5): EAGVAQSPRYKIIEKRQSVAFWCNPISGHATLYWYQQILGQGPKLLIQFQNNGVVDDSQLPKDRFSAERLKGVDSTLKIQPAKLEDSAVYLCASSLGGGRNQPQHFGDGTRLSIL.

The V call is TRBV6-6, the J call TRBJ2-1; TRBD2 is a possible D gene (6 bases). V was shortened by 10 bases and J by 4 bases, with 14 bases between the two germline ends. This CDR3 contains 13 residues. The germline gives CDR1 MNHNY, CDR2 SVGAGI (reference sequence). The CDR3 DNA reads as TGTGCCAACGGGGCGGGGCAGTACAATGAGCAGTTCTTC. It translates to CANGAGQYNEQFF.

The chain joins TRBV28 to TRBJ2-1; D may be TRBD2 (5 bases). Germline V gives CDR1 MDHEN, CDR2 SYDVKM. This CDR3 is built from 11 residues. Between the trimmed V and J ends, which lost 6 bases and 14 bases, there was a span of 14 bases. CDR3 sequence reads: CASSTGPREFF. Written as DNA, the CDR3 is TGTGCCAGCAGCACCGGGCCGAGGGAGTTCTTC.

The rearrangement joins TRBV4-1 to TRBJ2-7; the match to TRBD1 covers 7 bases. Per the germline V gene, CDR1 is MGHRA and CDR2 is YSYEKL. This CDR3 comprises 15 residues. V lost 2 bases to trimming and J lost 4 bases; unmatched junction nucleotides: 8. CDR3 bases: TGCGCCAGCAGCCAAAGTGACAGGGAAGTTTACGAGCAGTACTTC. Translating gives CASSQSDREVYEQYF.

V and J are TRBV5-4 and TRBJ2-3; TRBD1 might be the D (6 bases). The germline V gene has CDR1 SGHNT and CDR2 YYREEE (reference sequence). Deletions cut 1 base from V and 1 base from J, with 19 bases between. This CDR3 contains 18 residues. CDR3 region: CASSLPLIQGRGTDTQYF. CDR3 nucleotides: TGTGCCAGCAGCTTGCCACTAATACAGGGCCGGGGCACAGATACGCAGTATTTT. Full variable domain (missing parts from reference TRBV5-4 and TRBJ2-3): ETGVTQSPTHLIKTRGQQVTLRCSSQSGHNTVSWYQQALGQGPQFIFQYYREEENGRGNFPPRFSGLQFPNYSSELNVNALELDDSALYLCASSLPLIQGRGTDTQYFGPGTRLTVL.

The CDR3, as DNA: TGTGCCTGGAGACTACAGGGGGCGCCTTATGGAAAACTGTTTTTT. Its translation: CAWRLQGAPYGKLFF. The gene calls are TRBV30 and TRBJ1-4; 9 bases line up with TRBD1. The ends lost 3 bases at V and 10 bases at J; junction bases unmatched: 12. The CDR3 runs to 15 residues. Germline assignment: CDR1 GTSNPN and CDR2 SVGIG (reference sequence). The complete variable domain, with remaining parts taken from reference TRBV30 and TRBJ1-4, reads SQTIHQWPATLVQPVGSPLSLECTVEGTSNPNLYWYRQAAGRGLQLLFYSVGIGQISSEVPQNLSASRPQDRQFILSSKKLLLSDSGFYLCAWRLQGAPYGKLFFGSGTQLSVL.

Note on this clone: A junction end diverges from the germline sequence, so it may reflect a read error. This sequence joins TRBV7-7 and TRBJ2-2; the D gene is possibly TRBD1 (5 bases). This CDR3 comprises 15 residues. Germline V gives CDR1 SSHAT, CDR2 FNYEAQ (reference sequence). CDR3 DNA sequence: TGTGCTAGCAGCTTTGCCAGGGTGGGGACCGGGGAGCTGTTTTTT. This gives the protein CASSFARVGTGELFF. Full variable domain (outside the CDR3, taken from reference TRBV7-7 and TRBJ2-2): GAGVSQSPRYKVTKRGQDVTLRCDPISSHATLYWYQQALGQGPEFLTYFNYEAQPDKSGLPSDRFSAERPEGSISTLTIQRTEQRDSAMYRCASSFARVGTGELFFGEGSRLTVL.

This chain joins TRBV6-5 and TRBJ2-2; TRBD2 is a possible D gene (6 bases). Germline values: CDR1 MNHEY, CDR2 SVGAGI. Trimming took 4 bases from V and 0 from J, leaving 12 bases between them. This CDR3 spans 16 amino acids. The CDR3 here is CASSSLSGANTGELFF. DNA of the CDR3: TGTGCCAGCAGTTCTCTTAGCGGAGCGAACACCGGGGAGCTGTTTTTT.

The V and J genes are TRBV19 and TRBJ1-1; 11 nucleotides match TRBD1. With V trimmed by 5 bases and J by 6 bases, 8 bases remained unmatched. Germline lookup yields CDR1 LNHDA and CDR2 SQIVND (reference sequence). CDR3 length: 15 residues. The CDR3 DNA reads TGTGCCAGTAGTCTCGGGACAGGGGGTTACTCTGAAGCTTTCTTT. Translating gives CASSLGTGGYSEAFF. Combining the CDR3 with reference TRBV19 and TRBJ1-1 gives the whole variable domain DGGITQSPKYLFRKEGQNVTLSCEQNLNHDAMYWYRQDPGQGLRLIYYSQIVNDFQKGDIAEGYSVSREKKESFPLTVTSAQKNPTAFYLCASSLGTGGYSEAFFGQGTRLTVV.

The chain is built from TRBV10-2 and TRBJ1-1; 9 bases fit TRBD1. Looked up from germline, CDR1 is WSHSY and CDR2 is SAAADI. V trimming: 2 bases; J trimming: 2 bases; junction bases outside the gene matches: 0. CDR3 length equals 14 residues. The CDR3 reads CASSETGGNTEAFF. In DNA form, the CDR3 reads TGCGCCAGCAGTGAGACAGGGGGCAACACTGAAGCTTTCTTT.

The chain is built from TRBV28 and TRBJ2-7; possible D gene TRBD1, 6 bases. This CDR3 spans 11 amino acids. The ends were cut back, 4 bases at V and 8 bases at J, with 9 bases in the middle. Per the germline V gene, CDR1 is MDHEN and CDR2 is SYDVKM. The DNA for the CDR3 is TGTGCCAGCAGTTCCCAGGGGAAGCAGTACTTC. It yields the protein CASSSQGKQYF.

CDR3 amino acids: CASSQTGTGDEQYF. CDR3 bases: TGCGCCAGCAGCCAAACCGGGACAGGGGACGAGCAGTACTTC. This chain links TRBV4-1 with TRBJ2-7; 10 bases match TRBD1. This CDR3 spans 14 amino acids. CDR1 MGHRA and CDR2 YSYEKL come from the germline V gene. J lost 5 bases, V lost 2 bases, and 3 bases had no gene match.

In DNA form, the CDR3 reads TGTGCCAGCAGCCGGACCAGAGGGAGCTCTGGAAACACCATATATTTT. It specifies CASSRTRGSSGNTIYF. This sequence joins TRBV7-6 and TRBJ1-3; D unclear. The CDR3 is made up of 16 amino acids. V was cut by 5 bases and J by 0 bases, with 14 bases left in between. CDR1 is SGHVS, CDR2 FNYEAQ, per germline.

The gene calls are TRBV4-1 and TRBJ2-5; D uncertain. CDR3 length equals 12 residues. CDR1 is MGHRA, CDR2 YSYEKL, per germline. The ends were cut back, 3 bases at V and 4 bases at J, with 6 bases in the middle. For the CDR3, the DNA is TGCGCCAGCAGCCATCTTCTAGAGACCCAGTACTTC. This sequence encodes CASSHLLETQYF.

The sample holds a few counts of this clone. The chain recombines TRBV4-2 with TRBJ1-2; TRBD1 matches 11 bases. Germline assignment: CDR1 LGHNA and CDR2 YNFKEQ. CDR3 size: 15 residues. Unmatched junction bases numbered 4, after V lost 3 bases and J lost 4 bases. This CDR3 reads CASSQGQGDPYGYTF. The CDR3 coding sequence is TGTGCCAGCAGCCAGGGACAGGGGGATCCCTATGGCTACACCTTC.